Reported below is one T cell receptor beta chain. Its antigen is still unknown. This sample is part of a study of beta chain features in type 1 diabetes. Study-level results: Whether TCRB rearrangement is influenced by HLA type went unresolved here. Researchers report that Type 1 diabetes patients had moderately but significantly shorter TCRB CDR3s across all four CD4+ subsets. The naive, central memory and Treg TCRB repertoires of patients appeared to be more similar to one another than those of healthy donors.

Sequencing targeted expressed TCRB transcripts, as all isolated RNA had been reverse transcribed. Sequencing of naive, central memory and regulatory T cell samples gave an average of roughly 3.4 million reads. Produced via immunoSEQ multiplex PCR; TCRdb's table is partial and in-frame only. Of approximately 250,000 clones in the sample, around 9.9% were seen once. Trimming stripped 5 bases from V and 0 bases from J, with 13 bases between. Germline CDR1 and CDR2: MDHEN and SYDVKM. The CDR3 sequence is 15 residues long. Per donor, one heparinised blood draw averaged roughly 110 mL. Sequencing was done on a sample of naive CD4+ T cells from blood. This chain connects TRBV28 to TRBJ1-2; no clear D. This TCR came from a man aged 25 to 40 with type 1 diabetes. CDR3 DNA: TGTGCCAGCAGTCCCGTCGTCGCGGCTAACTATGGCTACACCTTC. It codes for CASSPVVAANYGYTF.